The sequence of this T cell receptor (beta chain) was determined in a study of blood T cell repertoires in COVID-19. As for the study in general: Some COVID-19 samples were acute and others convalescent; all came from the United States, Italy and Spain.

Trimming removed 1 base at V and 2 bases at J, with 14 bases between. The CDR3 is made up of 17 amino acids. Germline-derived CDR1 and CDR2 are SGHDN and FVKESK. Source study methods: Amplification of reference gene primers provided the estimated nucleated cell counts. Assay: immunoSEQ multiplex PCR; the TCRdb copy retains only in-frame clones and omits some. D and trimming come from the DNA, and the V and J calls and clone size come from that table. The sample contains some 87,000 clones, almost 95% of which appear only once. The chain carries TRBV14 and TRBJ2-2, with D perhaps matching TRBD2 (6 bases). The sample taken for sequencing was peripheral blood. The clonotype comes from a woman aged 60-75 years with active COVID-19. In DNA, the CDR3 is TGTGCCAGCAGCCAAGTAGGGATGGAGGGAAACACCGGGGAGCTGTTTTTT. Its protein product is CASSQVGMEGNTGELFF.